Presented here are 29 T cell receptor beta chains from one specimen sequenced in a study of spatial heterogeneity in lung cancer. As for time point: blood at routine non-recurrence follow-up after resection. Using its own MiXCR run on the 5' RACE reads, TCRdb lists one record per CDR3 protein. Of around 2,800 distinct CDR3 sequences listed, about 18% are singletons. Sequencing used PBMCs, obtained at follow-up. Source of these receptors: a male donor with early-stage non-small cell lung cancer.

This clonotype has ten or more counts. The chain recombines TRBV7-9 with TRBJ2-1, with 15 bases identical to TRBD2. Germline CDR1 is SEHNR and CDR2 is FQNEAQ (reference sequence). This CDR3 spans 16 amino acids. Germline trimming cut 5 bases from V and 2 bases from J; bases unmatched to any gene: 1. In DNA, the CDR3 is TGTGCCAGCAGCGGGACTAGCGGGAGGACCTACAATGAGCAGTTCTTC. Translation gives CASSGTSGRTYNEQFF.

This clonotype is labeled medium-sized. The chain employs TRBV6-2 or TRBV6-3 and TRBJ1-5, with D perhaps matching TRBD1 (5 bases). Deletions cut 8 bases from V and 6 bases from J, with 17 bases between. The germline gives CDR1 MNHEY, CDR2 SVGEGT. CDR3 length: 14 amino acids. The CDR3 region is CASCFREGIQPQHF. CDR3 nucleotides: TGTGCCAGCTGCTTCAGGGAAGGGATTCAGCCCCAGCATTTT.

Relative to its sample, this clonotype is medium-sized. The genes are TRBV4-3 and TRBJ1-5; D possibly corresponds to TRBD1 (6 bases). The V end was cut by 0 bases, the J end by 9 bases, with 21 bases between. This CDR3 is built from 17 residues. Germline V lookup: CDR1 LGHNA, CDR2 YSLEER. The CDR3 reads CASSQEYLGGVVLPQHF. The CDR3, as DNA: TGCGCCAGCAGCCAAGAATATTTAGGGGGGGTAGTATTGCCCCAGCATTTT.

The J gene is TRBJ1-1, the V gene TRBV2; D might be TRBD1 (6 bases). There are 13 residues in the CDR3. Looked up from germline, CDR1 is SNHLY and CDR2 is FYNNEI. V lost 6 bases, J lost 8 bases, and 16 bases lay in between. The CDR3 nucleotides read TGTGCCAGCAGACCGGGACACGGAAACGAAGCTTTCTTT. Amino acids: CASRPGHGNEAFF.

The chain carries TRBV9 and TRBJ2-3, with D perhaps given as TRBD1 or TRBD2 (5 bases each). The CDR3 is 11 amino acids. Germline V CDR1 and CDR2: SGDLS, YYNGEE. The V end was cut by 4 bases, the J end by 11 bases, with 11 bases between. The CDR3 sequence: CASSSTAEQYF. The CDR3 DNA follows: TGTGCCAGCAGCTCGACAGCGGAGCAGTATTTT. Complete variable domain (other parts from reference TRBV9 and TRBJ2-3): DSGVTQTPKHLITATGQRVTLRCSPRSGDLSVYWYQQSLDQGLQFLIQYYNGEERAKGNILERFSAQQFPDLHSELNLSSLELGDSALYFCASSSTAEQYFGPGTRLTVL.

This chain joins TRBV7-2 and TRBJ1-1; D is ambiguous. The CDR3 sequence is 13 residues long. CDR1 is SGHTA and CDR2 is FQGNSA in the germline V gene. V shed 1 base and J shed 5 bases, with 8 bases lying between them. DNA for the CDR3: TGTGCCAGCAGCTTAGTGGGAAATACTGAAGCTTTCTTT. Amino acids: CASSLVGNTEAFF.

The chain employs TRBV28 and TRBJ2-5, with 9 nucleotides matching TRBD1. V dropped 1 base and J dropped 2; count of bases not matched to a gene: 5. CDR3 length: 16 residues. Looked up from germline, CDR1 is MDHEN and CDR2 is SYDVKM. The CDR3 coding sequence is TGTGCCAGCAGTTTATTGGGGACAGGGTCACAAGAGACCCAGTACTTC. It specifies CASSLLGTGSQETQYF.

This clonotype ranks as medium-sized. The gene calls are TRBV6-5 and TRBJ2-4; possibly TRBD2 for D (6 bases). The V end lost 6 bases, the J end lost 0 bases, and 27 bases lay between the germline ends. There are 20 residues in the CDR3. Germline assignment: CDR1 MNHEY and CDR2 SVGAGI. CDR3 coding DNA: TGTGCCAGCAGCCCTGTGGGGGGAGTAGGGTCTAGTAGAGCCAAAAACATTCAGTACTTC. It codes for CASSPVGGVGSSRAKNIQYF.

The rearrangement joins TRBV5-4 to TRBJ2-6; 7 nucleotides agree with TRBD1. Germline values: CDR1 SGHNT, CDR2 YYREEE (reference sequence). J lost 0 bases, V lost 4 bases, and 7 bases had no gene match. This CDR3 is 17 amino acids long. The CDR3 loop reads CASSPTDRASGANVLTF. The CDR3 DNA reads TGTGCCAGCAGCCCAACCGACAGGGCCTCTGGGGCCAACGTCCTGACTTTC.

This clonotype was counted ten times or more. V and J are TRBV7-2 and TRBJ1-6; D is unclear. There are 13 residues in the CDR3. Germline V CDR1 and CDR2: SGHTA, FQGNSA. Between the trimmed V and J ends, which lost 5 bases and 8 bases, there was a span of 10 bases. DNA of the CDR3: TGTGCCAGCAGCAAAGGAACTTATTCACCCCTCCACTTT. This gives the protein CASSKGTYSPLHF. The full variable domain, with the rest looked up from reference TRBV7-2 and TRBJ1-6, is GAGVSQSPSNKVTEKGKDVELRCDPISGHTALYWYRQSLGQGLEFLIYFQGNSAPDKSGLPSDRFSAERTGGSVSTLTIQRTQQEDSAVYLCASSKGTYSPLHFGNGTRLTVT.

This clonotype was seen ten or more times. The DNA of the CDR3 is TGCAGTGCTCCGCGGGGGCCGGATGAGCAGTTCTTC. Encoded protein: CSAPRGPDEQFF. The rearrangement uses TRBV20-1 and TRBJ2-1; tentative D call: TRBD2 (7 bases). CDR1 and CDR2 (germline): DFQATT, SNEGSKA (reference sequence). V gave up 5 bases and J gave up 8 bases, with 13 bases separating them. The CDR3 spans 12 residues.

The rearrangement uses TRBV25-1 and TRBJ2-7; 8 positions agree with TRBD2. Unmatched junction bases numbered 7, after V lost 1 base and J lost 5 bases. The germline CDR1 and CDR2 sequences are MGHDK and SYGVNS. The CDR3 extends over 15 amino acids. The CDR3 nucleotides read TGTGCCAGCAGTGAATCGGGGACTAGTAGCCACGAGCAGTACTTC. This translates into CASSESGTSSHEQYF.

This clonotype has a count of ten or more. V gene TRBV6-5 combines with J gene TRBJ2-7; no reliable D call. Trimming stripped 7 bases from V and 1 base from J, with 8 bases between. This CDR3 is 12 amino acids long. Germline assignment: CDR1 MNHEY and CDR2 SVGAGI. CDR3 residues: CASKGQSYEQYF. CDR3 bases: TGTGCCAGCAAAGGGCAATCCTACGAGCAGTACTTC.

This clonotype is categorized as medium-sized (0.01 to 0.1%). As DNA, the CDR3 is TGTGCCAGCAGCTGGACTTGGGGGCTGAGCTATGGCTACACCTTC. Translated: CASSWTWGLSYGYTF. V usage is TRBV11-3 and J usage is TRBJ1-2, with D possibly TRBD1 on 6 matching bases. The CDR3 runs to 15 residues. The V end was cut by 4 bases, the J end by 4 bases, with 16 bases between. From germline, CDR1 is SGHNT and CDR2 YENEEA.

This clonotype was seen at least ten times. The J gene is TRBJ2-7, the V gene TRBV12-3 or TRBV12-4; TRBD1 aligns across 7 bases. This CDR3 spans 15 amino acids. Losses at the gene ends were 5 bases for V and 0 bases for J; bases not matched to a gene: 7. The CDR3 is CASSADRVFSYEQYF. The CDR3 bases are TGTGCCAGCAGTGCCGACAGGGTATTCTCCTACGAGCAGTACTTC.

By proportion, this clonotype is medium-sized (0.01 to 0.1%). In DNA, the CDR3 is TGCAGTGCTAGAGATCTTGGGCTTAGCGGGAGGAGGGGACGAGAGACCCAGTACTTC. It is translated as CSARDLGLSGRRGRETQYF. The chain couples TRBV20-1 to TRBJ2-5, with TRBD2 matching over 10 bases. Germline V gives CDR1 DFQATT, CDR2 SNEGSKA (reference sequence). The trim removed 0 bases at V and 4 bases at J, leaving 17 bases unmatched. The CDR3 is made up of 19 amino acids.

About this clonotype: At one boundary the junction diverges from the germline segment, which might be a read error. The V and J genes are TRBV11-2 and TRBJ2-4, with TRBD1 identical over 7 bases. CDR1 is SGHAT and CDR2 is FQNNGV in the germline V gene. The CDR3 has 15 amino acids. The CDR3 protein is CASRRTGQAINIQYF. The CDR3 DNA is TGTGCCAGCAGACGAACCGGACAGGCCATAAACATTCAGTACTTC. The full variable domain, its missing parts supplied by reference TRBV11-2 and TRBJ2-4, is EAGVAQSPRYKIIEKRQSVAFWCNPISGHATLYWYQQILGQGPKLLIQFQNNGVVDDSQLPKDRFSAERLKGVDSTLKIQPAKLEDSAVYLCASRRTGQAINIQYFGAGTRLSVL.

Relative to its sample, this clonotype is medium-sized (0.01 to 0.1%). The V call is TRBV7-2, the J call TRBJ2-1; D is uncertain. Germline assignment: CDR1 SGHTA and CDR2 FQGNSA. This CDR3 is built from 12 residues. Trimming pared 6 bases from V and 10 bases from J, leaving 13 bases between. The CDR3 coding sequence is TGTGCCAGCAGTTCCTGGCCCCTCGAGCAGTTCTTC. This gives the protein CASSSWPLEQFF.

This clonotype is medium-sized by share. This sequence joins TRBV7-2 and TRBJ2-4, with 8 bases aligning to TRBD1. This CDR3 has 14 residues. With 5 bases clipped from V and 6 bases from J, the junction kept 6 bases outside the gene matches. Germline-derived CDR1 and CDR2 are SGHTA and FQGNSA. The CDR3 loop reads CASSQGAGLNIQYF. CDR3 in DNA: TGTGCCAGCAGCCAGGGGGCTGGGTTAAACATTCAGTACTTC.

This clonotype was seen repeatedly, ten times or more. The V call is TRBV28, the J call TRBJ2-3; TRBD2 aligns across 9 bases. CDR1 MDHEN and CDR2 SYDVKM come from the germline V gene. CDR3 length: 17 residues. The junction had 12 bases not matched to a gene; V was cut back by 3 bases and J by 5 bases. This chain's CDR3 is CASSFTYSGGFQDTQYF. The CDR3 bases are TGTGCCAGCAGTTTCACATACAGCGGGGGGTTTCAAGATACGCAGTATTTT.

In its sample, this clonotype ranks as medium-sized. The chain is built from TRBV29-1 and TRBJ2-2; D might be TRBD2 (5 bases). The germline V gene encodes CDR1 SQVTM and CDR2 ANQGSEA. The V gene lost 4 bases and the J gene lost 0 bases, with 18 bases spanning the gap. The CDR3 is 17 amino acids. This CDR3 is CSVVPFGVASNTGELFF. The CDR3 DNA reads TGCAGCGTTGTCCCTTTTGGGGTAGCGTCGAACACCGGGGAGCTGTTTTTT.

This clonotype has a count of ten or more. This chain links TRBV9 with TRBJ2-7; D is unclear. CDR3 length equals 14 residues. V shed 0 bases and J shed 1 base, with 8 bases lying between them. Germline values: CDR1 SGDLS, CDR2 YYNGEE. The CDR3 loop is CASSVVPSSYEQYF. As DNA, the CDR3 is TGTGCCAGCAGCGTAGTTCCCTCTTCCTACGAGCAGTACTTC. The full variable domain, in which reference TRBV9 and TRBJ2-7 provide the parts outside the CDR3, is DSGVTQTPKHLITATGQRVTLRCSPRSGDLSVYWYQQSLDQGLQFLIQYYNGEERAKGNILERFSAQQFPDLHSELNLSSLELGDSALYFCASSVVPSSYEQYFGPGTRLTVT.

This clonotype ranks as medium-sized (0.01 to 0.1%). The chain combines TRBV5-1 with TRBJ2-2, with D tentatively TRBD1 (5 bases). Germline CDR1 and CDR2: SGHRS and YFSETQ. V shed 0 bases and J shed 4 bases, with 10 bases lying between them. The CDR3 totals 15 residues. CDR3 loop: CASSLGRQTTGELFF. The DNA for the CDR3 is TGCGCCAGCAGCTTGGGGCGACAGACCACCGGGGAGCTGTTTTTT.

This clonotype is classed as medium-sized (0.01 to 0.1%). V and J are TRBV6-1 and TRBJ1-2, with TRBD1 matching 7 bases. Trimming took 2 bases from V and 4 from J; bases not matched to a gene: 7. The CDR3 contains 15 residues. The germline gives CDR1 MNHNS, CDR2 SASEGT. The CDR3 sequence is CASSEKGANVYGYTF. For the CDR3, the DNA is TGTGCCAGCAGTGAAAAGGGGGCCAACGTCTATGGCTACACCTTC.

The genes are TRBV20-1 and TRBJ2-1; D not certain. The germline V gene has CDR1 DFQATT and CDR2 SNEGSKA (reference sequence). CDR3 length: 12 amino acids. The ends were cut back, 3 bases at V and 10 bases at J, with 13 bases in the middle. The CDR3 region is CSASSHLGEQFF. The CDR3 DNA sequence: TGCAGTGCTAGCTCCCACCTTGGAGAGCAGTTCTTC.

This clonotype was recorded a few times. As DNA, the CDR3 is TGTGCCAGCAGCCTGTGGGTGAACACTGAAGCTTTCTTT. This translates into CASSLWVNTEAFF. The V call is TRBV5-6, the J call TRBJ1-1; D ambiguous. In germline, CDR1 is SGHDT, CDR2 YYEEEE. This CDR3 has 13 amino acids. V lost 4 bases to trimming and J lost 0 bases, with 7 bases between them.

This clonotype was counted a few times. This sequence joins TRBV19 and TRBJ1-5; no firm D call. V lost 2 bases, J lost 0 bases, and 5 bases lay in between. This CDR3 has 14 amino acids. The germline gives CDR1 LNHDA, CDR2 SQIVND (reference sequence). CDR3 nucleotides: TGTGCCAGTAGTATAATGAGTAGCAATCAGCCCCAGCATTTT. It encodes CASSIMSSNQPQHF.

In its sample, this clonotype was seen many times. CDR3 protein: CSAEGADTQYF. The CDR3 bases are TGCAGCGCTGAGGGGGCGGATACGCAGTATTTT. The chain carries TRBV29-1 and TRBJ2-3; 7 bases match TRBD1. From germline, CDR1 is SQVTM and CDR2 ANQGSEA. Trimming removed 7 bases from V and 6 bases from J; junction bases left unmatched: 4. The CDR3 has 11 residues.

This clonotype showed up many times. The chain carries TRBV20-1 and TRBJ2-3, with TRBD1 matching over 7 bases. The CDR3 is made up of 14 amino acids. Looked up from germline, CDR1 is DFQATT and CDR2 is SNEGSKA (reference sequence). V was clipped by 0 bases and J by 5 bases; unmatched bases: 5. CDR3 loop: CSARDRQGVDTQYF. In nucleotides, the CDR3 is TGCAGTGCTAGAGATCGGCAGGGGGTAGATACGCAGTATTTT.